Reported below is one T cell receptor beta chain. Its antigen remains unidentified. Average productive template count per sample was around 40,000. Here immunoSEQ multiplex PCR was the method, and the copy in TCRdb shows in-frame clones only, minus some. The table lists some 31,000 clones, around 85% of them singletons. The data were taken from a study of STAT3 mutations in large granular lymphocyte leukemia. Across the study: Immunosuppressive therapy was given to more than half of T-LGLL patients. Study-wide findings and caveats: Sampling intervals varied between patients and samples. At least one immunodominant TCR beta clonotype appeared in every T-cell large granular lymphocyte leukemia patient.

The CDR3 consists of 14 residues. Germline-derived CDR1 and CDR2 are SQVTM and ANQGSEA. V gave up 7 bases and J gave up 3 bases, with 19 bases separating them. The sequence was obtained from a man aged 55 to 70 with T-cell large granular lymphocyte leukemia. Some clones in this sample may be carry-over from other donors' samples. The chain recombines TRBV29-1 with TRBJ2-7, with D possibly TRBD2 on 5 matching bases. Sequencing input: peripheral blood mononuclear cells. This CDR3 reads CSAGLPGMNYEQYF. The CDR3 DNA reads as TGCAGCGCCGGACTGCCAGGAATGAACTACGAGCAGTACTTC.